These T cell receptor beta chains were read from a single sample in a study of OX40 agonist ivuxolimab in advanced cancers. Data came from immunoSEQ multiplex PCR; TCRdb stores just in-frame clones and leaves some out. The sample shows 100,000 or so clones, 91% of them seen only once. The sample here was CD4+ or CD8+ T cells sorted from blood, taken in a trial of the OX40 agonist ivuxolimab. These receptors came from an adult with an advanced solid tumor such as melanoma, head and neck, liver or kidney cancer. The CDR3 runs from the conserved cysteine through the conserved F or W. The D gene is left open where the match is weak. Clone size appears in some rows only: once, few, many, or a class for an expanded clone.

v_gene: TRBV7-2; j_gene: TRBJ2-3; d_gene: TRBD2; abundance: few; CDR3aa: CASSIGAGVGTDTQYF; CDR3nt: TGTGCCAGCAGCATCGGGGCGGGAGTTGGCACAGATACGCAGTATTTT
v_gene: TRBV18; j_gene: TRBJ2-5; d_gene: NA; abundance: once; CDR3aa: CASSPGETQYF; CDR3nt: TGTGCCAGCTCACCTGGGGAGACCCAGTACTTC
v_gene: TRBV5-6; j_gene: TRBJ2-7; d_gene: NA; abundance: NA; CDR3aa: CASSFTGGLQYF; CDR3nt: TGTGCCAGCAGCTTTACCGGGGGTTTGCAGTACTTC
v_gene: TRBV10-3; j_gene: TRBJ2-3; d_gene: NA; abundance: NA; CDR3aa: CAISGAGRETPDTQYF; CDR3nt: TGTGCCATCAGTGGGGCCGGAAGAGAAACCCCAGATACGCAGTATTTT
v_gene: TRBV2; j_gene: TRBJ2-2; d_gene: NA; abundance: NA; CDR3aa: CASSEVWGTGELFF; CDR3nt: TGTGCCAGCAGTGAAGTGTGGGGCACCGGGGAGCTGTTTTTT
v_gene: TRBV19; j_gene: TRBJ1-1; d_gene: TRBD1; abundance: NA; CDR3aa: CASSTHRDSPEAFF; CDR3nt: TGTGCCAGTAGTACACACCGGGACAGTCCTGAAGCTTTCTTT
v_gene: TRBV11-1; j_gene: TRBJ2-7; d_gene: NA; abundance: NA; CDR3aa: CASSLPGGDEQYF; CDR3nt: TGTGCCAGCAGCTTACCAGGGGGGGACGAGCAGTACTTC
v_gene: TRBV18; j_gene: TRBJ2-2; d_gene: NA; abundance: NA; CDR3aa: CASSPLLTGELFF; CDR3nt: TGTGCCAGCTCACCACTCCTCACCGGGGAGCTGTTTTTT
v_gene: TRBV10-3; j_gene: TRBJ2-3; d_gene: TRBD2; abundance: NA; CDR3aa: CAISEFAPAGSTDTQYF; CDR3nt: TGTGCCATCAGTGAGTTCGCCCCAGCGGGGAGCACAGATACGCAGTATTTT
v_gene: TRBV7-3; j_gene: TRBJ2-2; d_gene: NA; abundance: NA; CDR3aa: CASSLTIPGELFF; CDR3nt: TGTGCCAGCAGCTTAACCATTCCCGGGGAGCTGTTTTTT
v_gene: TRBV7-9; j_gene: TRBJ1-2; d_gene: TRBD1; abundance: NA; CDR3aa: CASSSPEGRGQSGDYGYTF; CDR3nt: TGTGCCAGCAGCTCCCCGGAGGGCAGGGGGCAGAGTGGGGACTATGGCTACACCTTC
v_gene: TRBV11-3; j_gene: TRBJ2-5; d_gene: TRBD2; abundance: NA; CDR3aa: CASSFGTIQETQYF; CDR3nt: TGTGCCAGCAGCTTTGGGACTATCCAAGAGACCCAGTACTTC
v_gene: TRBV28; j_gene: TRBJ2-2; d_gene: TRBD1; abundance: NA; CDR3aa: CASSYSGTANTGELFF; CDR3nt: TGTGCCAGCAGTTACTCCGGGACAGCGAACACCGGGGAGCTGTTTTTT
v_gene: TRBV6-5; j_gene: TRBJ2-2; d_gene: NA; abundance: NA; CDR3aa: CASSNTGELFF; CDR3nt: TGTGCCAGCAGTAATACCGGGGAGCTGTTTTTT
v_gene: TRBV9; j_gene: TRBJ1-2; d_gene: NA; abundance: NA; CDR3aa: CASSPRVHNNYGYTF; CDR3nt: TGTGCCAGCAGCCCCCGAGTACATAATAACTATGGCTACACCTTC
v_gene: TRBV4-2; j_gene: TRBJ2-3; d_gene: NA; abundance: NA; CDR3aa: CASSQDSGGTDTQYF; CDR3nt: TGTGCCAGCAGCCAAGATAGTGGGGGCACAGATACGCAGTATTTT
v_gene: TRBV5-5; j_gene: TRBJ1-1; d_gene: NA; abundance: NA; CDR3aa: CASSLGQVNTEAFF; CDR3nt: TGTGCCAGCAGCTTGGGGCAGGTGAACACTGAAGCTTTCTTT
v_gene: TRBV9; j_gene: TRBJ2-3; d_gene: NA; abundance: NA; CDR3aa: CASSPPLLGGTDTQYF; CDR3nt: TGTGCCTCTAGCCCCCCCCTTCTCGGAGGCACAGATACGCAGTATTTT
v_gene: TRBV6-5; j_gene: TRBJ2-3; d_gene: TRBD2; abundance: NA; CDR3aa: CASSYGSGGGYTQYF; CDR3nt: TGTGCCAGCAGTTACGGGAGCGGGGGGGGGTATACGCAGTATTTT
v_gene: TRBV4-2; j_gene: TRBJ2-3; d_gene: TRBD2; abundance: once; CDR3aa: CASSLPGGSTQYF; CDR3nt: TGTGCCAGCAGCTTACCGGGAGGAAGTACACAGTATTTT
v_gene: TRBV11-3; j_gene: TRBJ2-6; d_gene: NA; abundance: NA; CDR3aa: CASSLGQTGANVLTF; CDR3nt: TGTGCCAGCAGCTTAGGGCAGACTGGGGCCAACGTCCTGACTTTC
v_gene: TRBV29-1; j_gene: TRBJ2-7; d_gene: NA; abundance: NA; CDR3aa: CSVEKRGLGTYEQYF; CDR3nt: TGCAGCGTTGAAAAAAGGGGCCTCGGGACCTACGAGCAGTACTTC
v_gene: TRBV7-2; j_gene: TRBJ1-1; d_gene: NA; abundance: NA; CDR3aa: CASSRLTEAFF; CDR3nt: TGTGCCAGCAGCCGACTCACTGAAGCTTTCTTT
v_gene: TRBV4-3; j_gene: TRBJ1-4; d_gene: NA; abundance: NA; CDR3aa: CASSQVGTFGEKLFF; CDR3nt: TGCGCCAGCAGCCAAGTAGGGACTTTCGGTGAAAAACTGTTTTTT
v_gene: TRBV27; j_gene: TRBJ2-1; d_gene: TRBD2; abundance: NA; CDR3aa: CASSLIRTSGYNEQFF; CDR3nt: TGTGCCAGCAGTCTCATAAGGACTAGCGGTTACAATGAGCAGTTCTTC
v_gene: TRBV9; j_gene: TRBJ2-5; d_gene: NA; abundance: NA; CDR3aa: CASKPGAGETQYF; CDR3nt: TGTGCCAGCAAACCGGGGGCAGGAGAGACCCAGTACTTC